The sequence of this TCR beta chain was determined in a study of OX40 agonist ivuxolimab in advanced cancers. Looking at the study overall: Participants averaged 60 years of age (range 23 to 79) and were around 83% male. Prior checkpoint blockade (anti-PD-1, anti-PD-L1 or anti-CTLA-4) was permitted; approximately 44% had it. General observations from the study: Low normalized T-cell clonal expansion also characterized some of the nonresponders. Determination of antigen specificity was not performed for the expanded peripheral T cells.

V dropped 0 bases and J dropped 3; count of bases not matched to a gene: 8. Germline values: CDR1 SGHRS, CDR2 YFSETQ. The CDR3 length is 17 residues. As concerns this clone: Antigen unknown.

The assay was immunoSEQ multiplex PCR, and TCRdb's table has in-frame clones only and misses some. Of approximately 100,000 clones listed, around 90% are singletons. Here the sequenced sample was CD4+ or CD8+ T cells sorted from blood, taken in a trial of the OX40 agonist ivuxolimab. This clonotype was sampled from an adult with an advanced solid tumor such as melanoma, head and neck, liver or kidney cancer. V and J are TRBV5-1 and TRBJ2-7; 11 bases are a match to TRBD2. The CDR3 sequence: CASSLAASGRNSYEQYF. The CDR3 bases are TGCGCCAGCAGCTTGGCGGCTAGCGGGAGGAATAGCTACGAGCAGTACTTC.